A selection of T cell receptor beta chains follows, all from one sample in a study of blood T cell repertoires in COVID-19. Clones were read by immunoSEQ multiplex PCR, and TCRdb kept only the in-frame ones, dropping some. The sample carries about 51,000 clones, 85% to 95% recorded once. The source material was peripheral blood. These receptors were collected from a man aged 50 to 59 with acute or convalescent COVID-19. Both conserved end residues are part of each CDR3. D genes are given only for firm matches. Clone size is given for some rows only: seen once, a few or many times, or a class if the clone is expanded.

>TRBJ2-2|-|TRBV20-1|-
CSASSRANTGELFF
TGCAGTGCTAGTTCCAGGGCAAACACCGGGGAGCTGTTTTTT
>TRBJ2-1|-|TRBV5-1|-
CASSPMTSSYNEQFF
TGCGCCAGCAGCCCGATGACAAGCTCCTACAATGAGCAGTTCTTC
>TRBJ1-1|once|TRBV29-1|TRBD1
CSVGGGTARAEAFF
TGCAGCGTTGGCGGCGGGACAGCAAGGGCTGAAGCTTTCTTT
>TRBJ2-1|-|TRBV2|-
CASLDNEQFF
TGTGCCAGCCTCGACAATGAGCAGTTCTTC
>TRBJ1-4|-|TRBV7-6|-
CASSLTQSTNEKLFF
TGTGCCAGCAGCTTGACACAGTCAACTAATGAAAAACTGTTTTTT
>TRBJ2-7|-|TRBV30|TRBD1
CAWSRLGTALYEQYF
TGTGCCTGGAGCCGCCTGGGGACAGCCCTTTACGAGCAGTACTTC
>TRBJ1-1|-|TRBV5-4|-
CASSLAPGDEAFF
TGTGCCAGCAGCTTGGCGCCGGGGGATGAAGCTTTCTTT
>TRBJ2-3|-|TRBV5-1|TRBD2
CASSLVLAGGSDTQYF
TGCGCCAGCAGCTTGGTTCTAGCGGGGGGATCAGATACGCAGTATTTT
>TRBJ2-3|-|TRBV19|-
CATTDSTDTQYF
TGTGCCACCACAGACAGCACAGATACGCAGTATTTT
>TRBJ1-6|-|TRBV21-1|-
CASSKAGTGGNSPLHF
TGTGCCAGCAGCAAAGCAGGGACAGGGGGGAATTCACCCCTCCACTTT
>TRBJ1-2|-|TRBV2|TRBD1
CASSEAQGAGGYTF
TGTGCCAGCAGTGAAGCACAGGGGGCGGGCGGCTACACCTTC
>TRBJ1-1|-|TRBV30|-
CAWSGAQGSGYTEAFF
TGTGCCTGGAGTGGAGCTCAGGGGTCTGGGTACACTGAAGCTTTCTTT
>TRBJ1-3|-|TRBV9|-
CASSVRPGNTIYF
TGTGCCAGCAGCGTACGTCCCGGAAACACCATATATTTT
>TRBJ2-2|-|TRBV2|-
CASSQGNTGELFF
TGTGCCAGCAGTCAGGGGAACACCGGGGAGCTGTTTTTT
>TRBJ2-1|-|TRBV3-1/TRBV3-2|TRBD2
CASIQSGGPYNEQFF
TGTGCCAGCATCCAGTCGGGGGGGCCTTACAATGAGCAGTTCTTC
>TRBJ2-3|-|TRBV5-1|-
CASSLLASPDTQYF
TGCGCCAGCAGCTTGTTGGCTAGCCCAGATACGCAGTATTTT
>TRBJ2-1|-|TRBV2|TRBD2
CASSKLAAEQFF
TGTGCCAGCTCCAAGCTAGCGGCTGAGCAGTTCTTC
>TRBJ1-1|-|TRBV5-1|-
CASSLAAGMNTEAFF
TGCGCCAGCAGCTTGGCGGCAGGGATGAACACTGAAGCTTTCTTT
>TRBJ1-5|-|TRBV6-5|-
CASSLDSGGNQPQHF
TGTGCCAGCAGCCTCGACAGCGGAGGGAATCAGCCCCAGCATTTT
>TRBJ2-1|-|TRBV29-1|-
CSVRRESEQFF
TGCAGCGTTCGCAGGGAAAGTGAGCAGTTCTTC
>TRBJ1-4|-|TRBV5-1|-
CASSPRAGTTRGEKLFF
TGCGCCAGCAGCCCACGAGCAGGGACAACGCGTGGGGAAAAACTGTTTTTT
>TRBJ2-1|-|TRBV6-5|TRBD1
CASSMNRDRGNEQFF
TGTGCCAGCAGTATGAACCGGGACAGGGGAAATGAGCAGTTCTTC
>TRBJ2-3|-|TRBV5-1|TRBD2
CASSLNPTSGGADTQYF
TGCGCCAGCAGCTTGAACCCGACTAGCGGGGGTGCAGATACGCAGTATTTT
>TRBJ2-7|-|TRBV30|-
CAWSVLAYEQYF
TGTGCCTGGAGTGTATTAGCCTACGAGCAGTACTTC
>TRBJ1-1|-|TRBV6-5|-
CASSYLQQNTEAFF
TGTGCCAGCAGTTACCTACAGCAAAACACTGAAGCTTTCTTT
>TRBJ1-1|-|TRBV19|-
CASSTPYTEAFF
TGTGCCAGTAGTACCCCCTACACTGAAGCTTTCTTT
>TRBJ2-7|-|TRBV30|-
CAWRHIAYEQYF
TGTGCCTGGAGGCACATTGCCTACGAGCAGTACTTC
>TRBJ1-1|-|TRBV5-5|-
CASSPWSRIGTEAFF
TGTGCCAGCAGCCCGTGGAGTCGGATTGGCACTGAAGCTTTCTTT
>TRBJ2-7|-|TRBV12-5|TRBD1
CASGLAPGQGGYEQYF
TGTGCTAGTGGTTTAGCTCCGGGACAGGGAGGATACGAGCAGTACTTC
>TRBJ2-7|-|TRBV5-1|TRBD1
CASSLAGDRGGEQYF
TGCGCCAGCAGCTTGGCGGGGGACAGGGGTGGCGAGCAGTACTTC
>TRBJ2-1|-|TRBV10-3|TRBD2
CAISGAGGLTNEQFF
TGTGCCATCAGTGGAGCGGGGGGGCTAACGAATGAGCAGTTCTTC
>TRBJ2-1|-|TRBV2|TRBD1
CASTGTDRGNEQFF
TGTGCCAGCACTGGAACTGACAGGGGGAATGAGCAGTTCTTC
>TRBJ2-7|once|TRBV5-1|-
CASRPGVSSYEQYF
TGCGCCAGTCGCCCGGGGGTATCTTCCTACGAGCAGTACTTC
>TRBJ1-4|-|TRBV5-1|TRBD1
CASSSGTGPTNEKLFF
TGCGCCAGCAGCTCGGGGACAGGTCCAACTAATGAAAAACTGTTTTTT
>TRBJ2-7|-|TRBV19|-
CATTFSRGTSYEQYF
TGTGCCACGACCTTCAGTAGAGGGACTTCCTACGAGCAGTACTTC
>TRBJ1-5|once|TRBV5-1|TRBD1
CASSPTGSPSNQPQHF
TGCGCCAGCAGCCCGACAGGGAGCCCTAGCAATCAGCCCCAGCATTTT
>TRBJ1-2|-|TRBV11-2|-
CASSSRTGNGYTF
TGTGCCAGCAGCTCCCGAACAGGAAATGGCTACACCTTC
>TRBJ2-3|once|TRBV20-1|-
CSASVTPRASSTDTQYF
TGCAGTGCTAGTGTAACCCCGAGGGCTAGCAGCACAGATACGCAGTATTTT
>TRBJ2-7|-|TRBV4-2|-
CASSQDPAGVPSYEQYF
TGTGCCAGCAGCCAAGACCCGGCAGGGGTTCCTTCCTACGAGCAGTACTTC
>TRBJ1-5|-|TRBV19|-
CASSPLQQGFNQPQHF
TGTGCCAGTAGTCCCCTCCAACAGGGTTTCAATCAGCCCCAGCATTTT
>TRBJ2-7|-|TRBV7-9|-
CASSLATGPYEQYF
TGTGCCAGCAGCTTGGCGACAGGACCCTACGAGCAGTACTTC